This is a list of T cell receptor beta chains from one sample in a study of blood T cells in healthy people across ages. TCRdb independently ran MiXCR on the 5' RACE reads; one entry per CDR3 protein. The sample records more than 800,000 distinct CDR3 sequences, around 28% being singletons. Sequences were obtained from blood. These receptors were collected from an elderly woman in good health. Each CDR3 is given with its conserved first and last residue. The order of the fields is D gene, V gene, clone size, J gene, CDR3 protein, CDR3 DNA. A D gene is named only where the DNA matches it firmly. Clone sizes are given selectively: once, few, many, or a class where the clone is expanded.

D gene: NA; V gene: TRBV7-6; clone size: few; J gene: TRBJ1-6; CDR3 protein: CASSLASGAGSPLHF; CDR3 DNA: TGTGCCAGCAGCTTAGCGTCCGGGGCAGGTTCACCCCTCCACTTT
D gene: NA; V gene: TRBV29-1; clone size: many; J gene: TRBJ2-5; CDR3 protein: CSGRYGESRETQYF; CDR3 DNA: TGCAGCGGGAGGTATGGGGAATCCCGGGAGACCCAGTACTTC
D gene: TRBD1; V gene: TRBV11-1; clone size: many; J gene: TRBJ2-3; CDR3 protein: CASSRTGTGADTQYF; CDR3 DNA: TGTGCCAGCAGCCGAACCGGGACAGGGGCAGATACGCAGTATTTT
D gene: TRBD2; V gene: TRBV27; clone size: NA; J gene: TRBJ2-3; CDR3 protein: CASSSPGGLAGTDTQYF; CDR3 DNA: TGTGCCAGCAGTTCCCCCGGGGGGCTAGCGGGGACAGATACGCAGTATTTT
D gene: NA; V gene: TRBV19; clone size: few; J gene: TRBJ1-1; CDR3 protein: CASSMASTENTEAFF; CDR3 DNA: TGTGCCAGTAGTATGGCTAGTACGGAGAACACTGAAGCTTTCTTT
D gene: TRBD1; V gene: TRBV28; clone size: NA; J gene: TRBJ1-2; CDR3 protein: CASRGSTGAYGYTF; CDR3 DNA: TGTGCCAGCAGGGGGTCGACAGGGGCCTATGGCTACACCTTC
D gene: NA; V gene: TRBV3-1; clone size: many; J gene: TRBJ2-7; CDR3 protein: CASSRDLGTYEQYF; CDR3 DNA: TGTGCCAGCAGCCGAGACTTGGGGACCTACGAGCAGTACTTC
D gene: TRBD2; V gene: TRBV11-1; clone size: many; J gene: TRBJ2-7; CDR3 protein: CASSRERGSSYEQYF; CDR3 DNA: TGTGCCAGCAGCCGGGAGCGGGGAAGCTCCTACGAGCAGTACTTC
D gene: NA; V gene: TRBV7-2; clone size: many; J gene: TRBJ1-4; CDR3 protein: CASSLRRADKLFF; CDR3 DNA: TGTGCCAGCAGCCTAAGACGGGCGGACAAACTGTTTTTT
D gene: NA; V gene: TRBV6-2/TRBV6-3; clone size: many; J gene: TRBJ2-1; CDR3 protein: CASKLGSYNEQFF; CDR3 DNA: TGTGCCAGCAAACTAGGTTCCTACAATGAGCAGTTCTTC
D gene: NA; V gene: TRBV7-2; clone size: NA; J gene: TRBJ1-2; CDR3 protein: CASRPPGFNYGYTF; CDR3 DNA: TGTGCCAGCAGGCCCCCGGGCTTTAACTATGGCTACACCTTC
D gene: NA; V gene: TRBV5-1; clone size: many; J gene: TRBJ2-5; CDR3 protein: CASSLKAGLQETQYF; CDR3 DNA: TGCGCCAGCAGCTTGAAAGCGGGCCTACAAGAGACCCAGTACTTC
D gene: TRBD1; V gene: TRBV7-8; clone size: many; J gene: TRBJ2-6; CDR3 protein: CASSLTGTGVAGANVLTF; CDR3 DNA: TGTGCCAGCAGCTTAACCGGGACAGGGGTTGCTGGGGCCAACGTCCTGACTTTC
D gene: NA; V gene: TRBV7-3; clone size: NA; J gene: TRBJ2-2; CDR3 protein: CASSPSAGNTGELFF; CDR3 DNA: TGTGCCAGCAGCCCATCTGCAGGGAACACCGGGGAGCTGTTTTTT
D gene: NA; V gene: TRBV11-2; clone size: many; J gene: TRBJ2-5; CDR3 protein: CASSLKGGPWQETQYF; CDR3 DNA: TGTGCCAGCAGCTTAAAAGGGGGGCCATGGCAAGAGACCCAGTACTTC
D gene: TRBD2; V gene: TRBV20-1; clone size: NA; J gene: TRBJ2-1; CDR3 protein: CSARRGLAGSYNEQFF; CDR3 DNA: TGCAGTGCTAGACGAGGACTAGCGGGCTCCTACAATGAGCAGTTCTTC
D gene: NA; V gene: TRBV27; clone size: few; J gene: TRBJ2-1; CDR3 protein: CASSRGGARVNEQFF; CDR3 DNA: TGTGCCAGCAGTAGGGGGGGGGCCAGGGTCAATGAGCAGTTCTTC
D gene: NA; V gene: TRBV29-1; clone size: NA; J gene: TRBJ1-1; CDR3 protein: CSVTLNTEAFF; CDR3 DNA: TGCAGCGTGACATTGAACACTGAAGCTTTCTTT
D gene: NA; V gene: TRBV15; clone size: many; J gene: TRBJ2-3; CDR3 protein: CATSPRVGSDTQYF; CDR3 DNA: TGTGCCACCAGCCCCCGGGTCGGCTCAGATACGCAGTATTTT
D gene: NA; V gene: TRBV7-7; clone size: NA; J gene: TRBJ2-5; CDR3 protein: CASSLNTGLEETQYF; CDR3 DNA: TGTGCTAGCAGCTTAAATACGGGACTGGAAGAGACCCAGTACTTC
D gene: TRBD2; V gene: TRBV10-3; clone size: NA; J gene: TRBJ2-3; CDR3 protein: CAISESPGTSGRKADTQYF; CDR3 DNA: TGTGCCATCAGTGAGTCCCCCGGGACTAGCGGGAGGAAGGCAGATACGCAGTATTTT
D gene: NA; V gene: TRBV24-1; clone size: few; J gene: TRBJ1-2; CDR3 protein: CATSNSYGYTF; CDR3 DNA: TGTGCCACCAGTAATAGCTATGGCTACACCTTC
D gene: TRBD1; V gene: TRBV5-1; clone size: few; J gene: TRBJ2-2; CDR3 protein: CASTTGVRTGELFF; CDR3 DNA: TGCGCCAGCACCACAGGGGTTCGCACCGGGGAGCTGTTTTTT
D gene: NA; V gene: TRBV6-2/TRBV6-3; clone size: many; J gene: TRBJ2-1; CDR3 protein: CAGGGPGLPGDEQFF; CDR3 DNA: TGTGCCGGAGGGGGACCGGGACTCCCCGGCGATGAGCAGTTCTTC
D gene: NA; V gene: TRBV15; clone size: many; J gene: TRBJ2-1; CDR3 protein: CATSRGGTSYNEQFF; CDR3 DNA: TGTGCCACCAGCAGAGGAGGGACCTCCTACAATGAGCAGTTCTTC
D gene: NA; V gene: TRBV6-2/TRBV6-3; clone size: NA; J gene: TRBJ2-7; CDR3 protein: CASSFGANPFFEQYF; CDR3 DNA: TGTGCCAGCAGTTTTGGGGCAAACCCCTTTTTTGAGCAGTACTTC
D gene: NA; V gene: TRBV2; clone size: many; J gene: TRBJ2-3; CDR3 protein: CASRADSLSTDTQYF; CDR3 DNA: TGTGCCAGCAGAGCGGACAGCCTCAGCACAGATACGCAGTATTTT
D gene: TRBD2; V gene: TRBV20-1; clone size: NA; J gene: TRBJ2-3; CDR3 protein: CSARDVAGGTDTQYF; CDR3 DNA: TGCAGTGCTAGAGATGTAGCGGGGGGCACAGATACGCAGTATTTT
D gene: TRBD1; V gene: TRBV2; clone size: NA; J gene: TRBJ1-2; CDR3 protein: CASSGGQGRKSYTF; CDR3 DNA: TGTGCCAGCAGTGGAGGACAGGGGAGGAAGAGCTACACCTTC
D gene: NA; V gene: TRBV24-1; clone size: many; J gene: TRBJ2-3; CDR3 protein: CATSVRWGTDTQYF; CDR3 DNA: TGTGCCACCAGTGTTCGCTGGGGCACAGATACGCAGTATTTT
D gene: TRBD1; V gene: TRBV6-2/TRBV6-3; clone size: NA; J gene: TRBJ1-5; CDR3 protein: CASTQRQGGAWSNQPQHF; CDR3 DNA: TGTGCCAGCACCCAACGGCAGGGGGGCGCCTGGAGCAATCAGCCCCAGCATTTT
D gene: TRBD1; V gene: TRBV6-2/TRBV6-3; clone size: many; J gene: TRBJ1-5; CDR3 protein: CASSKGTGLSNQPQHF; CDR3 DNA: TGTGCCAGCAGTAAGGGGACAGGGTTGAGCAATCAGCCCCAGCATTTT
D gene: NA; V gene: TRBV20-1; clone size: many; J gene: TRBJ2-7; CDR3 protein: CSALGQLLYEQYF; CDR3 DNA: TGCAGTGCTCTTGGACAGCTCTTGTACGAGCAGTACTTC
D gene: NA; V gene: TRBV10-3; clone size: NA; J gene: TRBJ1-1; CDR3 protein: CAISEAGNTEAFF; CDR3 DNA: TGTGCCATCAGTGAGGCAGGGAACACCGAAGCTTTCTTT
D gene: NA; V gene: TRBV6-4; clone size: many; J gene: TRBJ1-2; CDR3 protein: CASSDSAYGYTF; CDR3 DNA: TGTGCCAGCAGTGACTCTGCCTATGGCTACACCTTC
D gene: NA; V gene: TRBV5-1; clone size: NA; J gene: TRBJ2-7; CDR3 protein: CASSLGDGVREQYF; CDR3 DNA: TGCGCCAGCAGCTTGGGGGACGGGGTCCGCGAGCAGTACTTC
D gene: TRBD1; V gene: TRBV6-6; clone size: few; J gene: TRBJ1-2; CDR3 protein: CASSYSKGAPFNYGYTF; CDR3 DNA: TGTGCCAGCAGTTACTCGAAGGGGGCTCCCTTTAACTATGGCTACACCTTC
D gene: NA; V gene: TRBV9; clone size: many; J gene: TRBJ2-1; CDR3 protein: CASSVAVYNEQFF; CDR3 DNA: TGTGCCAGCAGCGTAGCCGTCTACAATGAGCAGTTCTTC
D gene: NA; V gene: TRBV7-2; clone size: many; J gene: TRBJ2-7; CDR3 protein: CASSLDGWTQYF; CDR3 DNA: TGTGCCAGCAGCTTAGACGGTTGGACGCAGTACTTC
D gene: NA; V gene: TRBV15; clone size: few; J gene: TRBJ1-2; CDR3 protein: CATSRDQAGMLLYGYTF; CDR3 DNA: TGTGCCACCAGCAGAGATCAGGCAGGCATGCTTCTCTATGGCTACACCTTC
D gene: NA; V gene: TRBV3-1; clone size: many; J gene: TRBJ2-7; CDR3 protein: CASSQGSGRGGEQYF; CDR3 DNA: TGTGCCAGCAGCCAAGGGAGCGGCAGGGGTGGCGAGCAGTACTTC
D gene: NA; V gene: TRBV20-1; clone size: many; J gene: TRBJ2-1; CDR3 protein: CSARVAQGRNEQFF; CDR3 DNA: TGCAGTGCTAGAGTAGCTCAGGGGCGGAATGAGCAGTTCTTC
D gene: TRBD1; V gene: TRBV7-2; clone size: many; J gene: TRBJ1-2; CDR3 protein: CASSLAGGGARYGYTF; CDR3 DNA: TGTGCCAGCAGCTTAGCAGGAGGGGGCGCACGTTATGGCTACACCTTC
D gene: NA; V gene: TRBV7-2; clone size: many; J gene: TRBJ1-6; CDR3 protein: CASSSRQARNSPLHF; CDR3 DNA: TGTGCCAGCAGCTCTAGACAGGCCCGGAATTCACCCCTCCACTTT
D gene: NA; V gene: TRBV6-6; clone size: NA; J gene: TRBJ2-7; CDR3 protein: CASSYGTYNGQYF; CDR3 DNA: TGTGCCAGCAGTTACGGGACCTACAATGGGCAGTACTTC
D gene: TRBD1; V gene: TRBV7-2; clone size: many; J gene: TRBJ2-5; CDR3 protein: CASSFYGQGETQYF; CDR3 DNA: TGTGCCAGCAGCTTTTACGGACAGGGGGAGACCCAGTACTTC
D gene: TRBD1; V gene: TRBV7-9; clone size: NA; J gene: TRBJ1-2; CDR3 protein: CASSPRGDRASGGYTF; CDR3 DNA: TGTGCCAGCAGCCCGAGAGGAGACAGGGCGAGTGGAGGCTACACCTTC
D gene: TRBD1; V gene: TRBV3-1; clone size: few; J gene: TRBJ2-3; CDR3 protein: CASPSDRGITDTQYF; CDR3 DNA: TGTGCCAGCCCCTCTGACAGGGGGATCACAGATACGCAGTATTTT
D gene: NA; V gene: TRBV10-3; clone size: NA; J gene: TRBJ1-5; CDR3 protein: CAISESNVGSQPQHF; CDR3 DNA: TGTGCCATCAGTGAGTCGAATGTGGGGAGTCAGCCCCAGCATTTT
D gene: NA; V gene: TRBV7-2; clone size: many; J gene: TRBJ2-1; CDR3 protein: CASSPTWGEQFF; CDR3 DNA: TGTGCCAGCAGCCCTACCTGGGGTGAGCAGTTCTTC
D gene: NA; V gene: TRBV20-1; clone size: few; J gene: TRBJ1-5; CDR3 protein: CSAPRGSGNQPQHF; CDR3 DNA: TGCAGTGCTCCACGGGGGAGCGGCAATCAGCCCCAGCATTTT
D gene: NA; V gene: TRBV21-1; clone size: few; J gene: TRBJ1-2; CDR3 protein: CASSKVETGTVGYGYTF; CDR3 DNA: TGTGCCAGCAGCAAAGTCGAGACAGGGACCGTAGGCTATGGCTACACCTTC
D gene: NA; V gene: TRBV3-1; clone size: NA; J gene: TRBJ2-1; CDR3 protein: CASSSSAARNEQFF; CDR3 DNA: TGTGCCAGCAGCTCCTCAGCGGCAAGGAATGAGCAGTTCTTC
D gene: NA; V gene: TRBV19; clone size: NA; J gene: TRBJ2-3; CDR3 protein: CASRNRLTDTQYF; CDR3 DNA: TGTGCCAGTAGGAACAGACTCACAGATACGCAGTATTTT
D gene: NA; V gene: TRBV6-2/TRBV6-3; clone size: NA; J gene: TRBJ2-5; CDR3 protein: CASSRDQTQYF; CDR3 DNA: TGTGCCAGCAGCAGGGATCAGACCCAGTACTTC
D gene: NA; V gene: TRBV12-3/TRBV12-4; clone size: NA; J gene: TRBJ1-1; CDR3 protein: CASRLGQMNTEAFF; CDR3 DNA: TGTGCCAGCAGGTTGGGGCAGATGAACACTGAAGCTTTCTTT